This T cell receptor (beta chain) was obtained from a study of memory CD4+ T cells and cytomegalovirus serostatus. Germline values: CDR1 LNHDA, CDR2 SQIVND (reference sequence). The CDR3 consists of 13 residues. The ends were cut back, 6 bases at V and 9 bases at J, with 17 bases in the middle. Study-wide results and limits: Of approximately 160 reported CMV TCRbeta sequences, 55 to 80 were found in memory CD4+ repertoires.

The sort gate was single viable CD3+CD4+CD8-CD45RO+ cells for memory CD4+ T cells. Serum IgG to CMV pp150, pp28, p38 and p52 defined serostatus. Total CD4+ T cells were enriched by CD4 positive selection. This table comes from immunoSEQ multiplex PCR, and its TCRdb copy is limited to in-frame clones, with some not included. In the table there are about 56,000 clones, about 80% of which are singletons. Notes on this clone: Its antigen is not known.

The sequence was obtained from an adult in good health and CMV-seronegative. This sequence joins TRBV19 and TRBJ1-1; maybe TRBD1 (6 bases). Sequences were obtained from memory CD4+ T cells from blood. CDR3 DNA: TGTGCCAGTAGGAATCTGGACAGCCCGAAAGCTTTCTTT. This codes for CASRNLDSPKAFF.